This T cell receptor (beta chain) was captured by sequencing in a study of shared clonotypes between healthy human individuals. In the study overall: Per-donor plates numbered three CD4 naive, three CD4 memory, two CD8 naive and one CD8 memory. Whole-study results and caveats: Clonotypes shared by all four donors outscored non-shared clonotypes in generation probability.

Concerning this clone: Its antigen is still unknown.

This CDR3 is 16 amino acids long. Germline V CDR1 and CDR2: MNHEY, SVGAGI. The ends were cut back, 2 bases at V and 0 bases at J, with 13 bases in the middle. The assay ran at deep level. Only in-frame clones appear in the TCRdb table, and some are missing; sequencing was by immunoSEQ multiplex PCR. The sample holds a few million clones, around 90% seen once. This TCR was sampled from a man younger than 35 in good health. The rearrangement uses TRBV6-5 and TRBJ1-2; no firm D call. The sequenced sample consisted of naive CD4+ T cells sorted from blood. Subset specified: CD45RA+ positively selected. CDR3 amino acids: CASSYAARGPNYGYTF. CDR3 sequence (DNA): TGTGCCAGCAGTTACGCAGCTAGAGGGCCTAACTATGGCTACACCTTC.